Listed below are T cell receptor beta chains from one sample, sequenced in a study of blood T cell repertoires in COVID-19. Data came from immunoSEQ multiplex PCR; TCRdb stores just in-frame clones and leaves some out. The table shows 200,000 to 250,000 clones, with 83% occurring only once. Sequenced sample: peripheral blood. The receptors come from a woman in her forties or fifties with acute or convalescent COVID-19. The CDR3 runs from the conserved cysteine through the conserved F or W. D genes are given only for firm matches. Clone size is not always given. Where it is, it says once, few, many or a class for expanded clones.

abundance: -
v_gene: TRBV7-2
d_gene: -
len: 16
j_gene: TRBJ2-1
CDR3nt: TGTGCCAGCAGCTATTCTAGCGAGAGCTCCTACAATGAGCAGTTCTTC
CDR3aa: CASSYSSESSYNEQFF

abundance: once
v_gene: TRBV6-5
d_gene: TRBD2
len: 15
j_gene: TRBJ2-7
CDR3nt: TGTGCCAGCAGTCGGACTAGCGGGAGGGGGTACGAGCAGTACTTC
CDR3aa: CASSRTSGRGYEQYF

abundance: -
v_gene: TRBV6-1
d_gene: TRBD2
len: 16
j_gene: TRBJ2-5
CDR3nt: TGTGCCAGCAGTGATTGGGGCCGGGGGGGTCAAGAGACCCAGTACTTC
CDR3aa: CASSDWGRGGQETQYF

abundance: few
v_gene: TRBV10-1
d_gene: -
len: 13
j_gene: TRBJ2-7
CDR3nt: TGCGCCAGCAGTGGGAGGGAGACCTACGAGCAGTACTTC
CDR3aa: CASSGRETYEQYF

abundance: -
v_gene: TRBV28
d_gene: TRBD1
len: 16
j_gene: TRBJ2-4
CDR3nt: TGTGCCAGCAGGGGGAGGACAGGGGGCCCCAAAAACATTCAGTACTTC
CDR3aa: CASRGRTGGPKNIQYF

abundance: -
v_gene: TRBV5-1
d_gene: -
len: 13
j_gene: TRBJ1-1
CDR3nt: TGCGCCAGCAGCTTGAATGGGGCTTTCCCGGCTTTCTTT
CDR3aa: CASSLNGAFPAFF

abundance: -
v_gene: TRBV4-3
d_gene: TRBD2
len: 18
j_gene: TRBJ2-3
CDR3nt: TGCGCCAGCAGCCAAGTCGGCGGGGGGGCCCTTAGGACAGATACGCAGTATTTT
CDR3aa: CASSQVGGGALRTDTQYF

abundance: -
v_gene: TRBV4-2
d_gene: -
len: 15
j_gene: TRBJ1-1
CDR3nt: TGTGCCAGCAGCCAAGAGGTAGGAGTGGGCACTGAAGCTTTCTTT
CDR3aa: CASSQEVGVGTEAFF

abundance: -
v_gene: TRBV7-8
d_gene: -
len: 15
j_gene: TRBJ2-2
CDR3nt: TGTGCCAGCAGCCCTTGGACAGAGAACACCGGGGAGCTGTTTTTT
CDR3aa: CASSPWTENTGELFF

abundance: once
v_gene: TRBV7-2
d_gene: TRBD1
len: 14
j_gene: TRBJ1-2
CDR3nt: TGTGCCAGCAGCACCGGACAGGGGTCGTATGGCTACACCTTC
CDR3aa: CASSTGQGSYGYTF

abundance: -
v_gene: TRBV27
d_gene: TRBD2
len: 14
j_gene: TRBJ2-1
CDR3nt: TGTGCCAGCAGTTTCGGGGGGGCATTGAATGAGCAGTTCTTC
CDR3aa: CASSFGGALNEQFF

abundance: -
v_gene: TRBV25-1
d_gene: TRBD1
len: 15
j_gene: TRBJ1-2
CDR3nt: TGTGCCAGCAGTGCCGGAACAGGGGTATTTAATGGCTACACCTTC
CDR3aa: CASSAGTGVFNGYTF

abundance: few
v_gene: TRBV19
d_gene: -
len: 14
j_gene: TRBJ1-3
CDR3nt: TGTGCCAGTAGTATTGGGCTCTCTGGAAACACCATATATTTT
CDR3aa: CASSIGLSGNTIYF

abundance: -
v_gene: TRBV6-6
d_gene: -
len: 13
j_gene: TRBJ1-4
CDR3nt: TGTGCCAGCAGTTACTCTTACGGGGAAAAACTGTTTTTT
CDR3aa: CASSYSYGEKLFF

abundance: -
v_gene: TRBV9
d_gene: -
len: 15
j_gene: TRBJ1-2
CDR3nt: TGTGCCAGCAGCGTGCCCCAGGGGAGAGGCTATGGCTACACCTTC
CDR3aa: CASSVPQGRGYGYTF

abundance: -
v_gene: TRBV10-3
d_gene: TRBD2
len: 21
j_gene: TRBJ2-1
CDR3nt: TGTGCCATCAGTGGGAAGACAGGGGGCACTAGCGGGAGGTCAACCTACAATGAGCAGTTCTTC
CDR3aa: CAISGKTGGTSGRSTYNEQFF

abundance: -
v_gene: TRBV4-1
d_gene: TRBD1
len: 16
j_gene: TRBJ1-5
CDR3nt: TGCGCCAGCAGCCAAGTTTTTACAGGGGGCGATCAGCCCCAGCATTTT
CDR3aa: CASSQVFTGGDQPQHF

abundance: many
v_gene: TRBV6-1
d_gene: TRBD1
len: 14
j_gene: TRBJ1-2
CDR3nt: TGTGCCAGCAGTGAAGGGGGACAGGGGTATGGCTACACCTTC
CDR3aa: CASSEGGQGYGYTF

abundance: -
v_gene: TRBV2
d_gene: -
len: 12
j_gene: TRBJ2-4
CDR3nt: TGTGCCAGCAGTGGGACAGAAAACATTCAGTACTTC
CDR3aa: CASSGTENIQYF

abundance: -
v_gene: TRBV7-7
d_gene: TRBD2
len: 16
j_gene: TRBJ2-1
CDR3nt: TGTGCTAGCAGTTTCGAGCGGGGGCCGCCTAACAATGAGCAGTTCTTC
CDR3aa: CASSFERGPPNNEQFF

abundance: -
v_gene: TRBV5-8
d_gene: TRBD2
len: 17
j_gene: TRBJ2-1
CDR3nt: TGTGCCAGCAGCTTGTATAGGACTAGCGGGAGTTCTGATGAGCAGTTCTTC
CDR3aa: CASSLYRTSGSSDEQFF

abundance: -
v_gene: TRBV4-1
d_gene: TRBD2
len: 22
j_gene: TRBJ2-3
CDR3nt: TGCGCCAGCAGCAAAAGGACACCCGGGGAGGGAACTAGCGGGGGACGCACAGATACGCAGTATTTT
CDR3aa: CASSKRTPGEGTSGGRTDTQYF

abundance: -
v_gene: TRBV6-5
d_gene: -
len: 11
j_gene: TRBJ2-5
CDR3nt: TGTGCCAGCAGTCCGCGGGAGACCCAGTACTTC
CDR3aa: CASSPRETQYF

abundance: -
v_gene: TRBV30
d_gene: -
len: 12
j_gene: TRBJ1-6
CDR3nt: TGTGCCTGGAGGGGGCAGAATTCACCCCTCCACTTT
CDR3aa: CAWRGQNSPLHF

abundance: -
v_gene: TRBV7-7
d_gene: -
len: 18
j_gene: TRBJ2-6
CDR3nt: TGTGCTAGCAGCCCACAGACAGCTACCTACTCTGGGGCCAACGTCCTGACTTTC
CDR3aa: CASSPQTATYSGANVLTF